This T cell receptor beta chain was sequenced for a study of vaccination effects on CD4 cells after COVID-19. The wider study: Prior to sequencing, the ViraFEST assay stimulated PBMC with viral peptide pools, which expanded the antigen-specific CD4+ T cells. Notes on the study in general: Late after vaccination, infection- and vaccine-induced clones showed marked clonal contraction. Only a single clone (1 of 255 vaccine-induced clones in healthy vaccinees) cross-reacted with common cold coronaviruses.

In the case of this clone: Its specificity is unknown.

The culture ran for around ten days before CD4+ T cells were isolated. Every participant took two doses of the BNT162b2 or mRNA-1273 vaccine. The healthy vaccine recipients, who had no prior SARS-CoV-2 infection, showed negative nucleocapsid antibodies. Libraries were prepared by immunoSEQ multiplex PCR; TCRdb keeps only in-frame clonotypes and omits some of them. The data show 40,000 to 45,000 clones, around 73% seen once. The receptor's source is a human donor who received a COVID-19 vaccine. The sample was CD4+ T cells from PBMCs cultured without peptide, taken after COVID-19 vaccination.

The DNA of the CDR3 is TGTGCCAGCAGCGGTGCCGTAGGCGGGGGGGTTGTAGGAGATACGCAGTATTTT. It encodes CASSGAVGGGVVGDTQYF. V and J are TRBV9 and TRBJ2-3, with TRBD2 matching 9 bases. The CDR3 extends over 18 amino acids. CDR1 is SGDLS, CDR2 YYNGEE, per germline. Trimming cost V 3 bases and J 5 bases; bases outside gene matches: 16.